A single sample is the source of the 28 T cell receptor beta chains below, sequenced in a study of long-term antiretroviral therapy in people with HIV. The run of the v3.0 immunoSEQ assay was at survey level. Generated by immunoSEQ multiplex PCR, the TCRdb table keeps only in-frame clones and is missing some. The table records 20,000 to 25,000 clones, about 85% of them present only once. The source material was unsorted PBMCs, sampled 4 years after starting antiretroviral therapy. All receptors derive from a man between 18 and 29 years old with HIV.

This chain uses TRBV28 with TRBJ1-5, with unresolved D. The CDR3 is 15 residues long. Germline lookup yields CDR1 MDHEN and CDR2 SYDVKM. Trimming cost V 7 bases and J 2 bases, with 15 bases left between them. Here the CDR3 reads CASTQISFRNQPQHF. CDR3 coding DNA: TGTGCCAGCACCCAAATCTCATTTCGCAATCAGCCCCAGCATTTT. Supplemented by reference TRBV28 and TRBJ1-5, the full variable domain reads DVKVTQSSRYLVKRTGEKVFLECVQDMDHENMFWYRQDPGLGLRLIYFSYDVKMKEKGDIPEGYSVSREKKERFSLILESASTNQTSMYLCASTQISFRNQPQHFGDGTRLSIL.

A single count supports this clone. The J gene is TRBJ2-2, the V gene TRBV9; D possibly corresponds to TRBD1 (5 bases). V was trimmed by 2 bases and J by 4 bases, leaving 9 bases between them. This CDR3 has 14 residues. Germline CDR1 and CDR2: SGDLS and YYNGEE. DNA for the CDR3: TGTGCCAGCAGCGTCGACAGTGTCACCGGGGAGCTGTTTTTT. This sequence encodes CASSVDSVTGELFF.

This clone was counted between two and nine times. The chain couples TRBV12-2 to TRBJ2-2; the table gives TRBD2 as D, unverified against the DNA. TRBV12-2 is flagged as a pseudogene. This CDR3 has 12 residues. The CDR3 is CASPGDTGELFF. The CDR3 DNA reads as TGTGCAAGTCCCGGGGACACCGGGGAGCTGTTTTTT.

This clone has a handful of counts. The rearrangement links TRBV27 to TRBJ1-5; the D is unclear. V lost 2 bases and J lost 7, with 12 bases in between. The CDR3 has 14 residues. CDR1 is MNHEY and CDR2 is SMNVEV in the germline V gene (reference sequence). The CDR3 DNA sequence: TGTGCCAGCAGTTTAGGTAGGAATGGGCAGCCCCAGCATTTT. Its protein product is CASSLGRNGQPQHF.

Only one count was recorded for this clone. The V and J genes are TRBV2 and TRBJ2-6; possibly TRBD2 for D (6 bases). CDR3 length equals 15 residues. V dropped 3 bases and J dropped 0 bases, with 6 bases sitting between them. Germline V gene sequence: CDR1 SNHLY, CDR2 FYNNEI. CDR3 DNA: TGTGCCAGCAGTGAGGAGGGCTCTGGGGCCAACGTCCTGACTTTC. It is translated as CASSEEGSGANVLTF.

The chain is built from TRBV19 and TRBJ2-2; maybe TRBD1 (6 bases). The CDR3 covers 17 residues. CDR1 and CDR2 from the germline V gene are LNHDA and SQIVND (reference sequence). Trimming took off 5 bases at V and 0 bases at J, with 16 bases between the two ends. The CDR3 loop reads CASSRRQVLPNTGELFF. DNA of the CDR3: TGTGCCAGTAGTCGCAGACAGGTACTTCCGAACACCGGGGAGCTGTTTTTT.

The gene calls are TRBV29-1 and TRBJ1-2, with a tentative D call TRBD1 (6 bases). V lost 7 bases to trimming and J lost 9 bases, with 21 bases between them. The CDR3 is 13 amino acids. Germline V gene sequence: CDR1 SQVTM, CDR2 ANQGSEA. The CDR3: CSAPKGVEDSYTF. The DNA of the CDR3 is TGCAGCGCCCCGAAGGGGGTGGAAGATAGCTACACCTTC. The variable domain in full, completed from reference TRBV29-1 and TRBJ1-2, reads SAVISQKPSRDICQRGTSLTIQCQVDSQVTMMFWYRQQPGQSLTLIATANQGSEATYESGFVIDKFPISRPNLTFSTLTVSNMSPEDSSIYLCSAPKGVEDSYTFGSGTRLTVV.

This clone showed up just once. J is TRBJ1-3 and V is TRBV15; D unclear. The CDR3 is 12 residues long. CDR1 and CDR2 (germline): LNHNV, YYDKDF (reference sequence). V was trimmed by 0 bases and J by 15 bases, leaving 12 bases between them. Here the CDR3 reads CATSRDVKVRYF. For the CDR3, the DNA is TGTGCCACCAGCAGAGATGTGAAAGTCCGATATTTT.

This clone was observed a handful of times. The rearrangement uses TRBV27 and TRBJ1-6; D might be TRBD1 (6 bases). The germline V gene encodes CDR1 MNHEY and CDR2 SMNVEV (reference sequence). V lost 3 bases, J lost 4 bases, and 22 bases lay in between. The CDR3 consists of 19 residues. The CDR3 here is CASSFFVFQGRGYNSPLHF. The CDR3 region has the DNA TGTGCCAGCAGTTTCTTTGTATTCCAGGGGCGCGGGTATAATTCACCCCTCCACTTT.

The rearrangement joins TRBV6-4 to TRBJ2-2; D is perhaps TRBD1 (5 bases). Germline CDR1 and CDR2: MRHNA and SNTAGT. The V and J ends lost 6 bases and 0 bases respectively, with 8 bases between them. There are 14 residues in the CDR3. In nucleotides, the CDR3 is TGTGCCAGCAGAAGGGGATCGAACACCGGGGAGCTGTTTTTT. Protein product: CASRRGSNTGELFF.

V usage is TRBV27 and J usage is TRBJ2-7; a weak D match, TRBD1 (5 bases). Germline V gives CDR1 MNHEY, CDR2 SMNVEV (reference sequence). This CDR3 has 13 residues. Deletions cut 2 bases from V and 3 bases from J, with 8 bases between. CDR3 sequence reads: CASSLTGGYEQYF. CDR3 coding DNA: TGTGCCAGCAGTTTAACAGGCGGCTACGAGCAGTACTTC.

The chain recombines TRBV6-6 with TRBJ2-7; 8 nucleotides match TRBD1. The CDR3 spans 14 residues. Germline CDR1 is MNHNY and CDR2 is SVGAGI (reference sequence). The V gene end was trimmed by 5 bases and the J gene end by 2 bases; junction bases not matched to a gene: 5. CDR3 in DNA: TGTGCCAGCAGTACCGAGGACAGGGCCTACGAGCAGTACTTC. This translates into CASSTEDRAYEQYF.

The chain uses TRBV10-3 and TRBJ2-5, with a weak D call TRBD2 (6 bases). Germline loops: CDR1 ENHRY, CDR2 SYGVKD. The CDR3 sequence is 14 residues long. V was shortened by 10 bases and J by 2 bases, with 17 bases between the two germline ends. The CDR3 spells CATRETGHQETQYF. The CDR3 DNA reads TGTGCCACGCGGGAAACCGGACATCAAGAGACCCAGTACTTC.

This sequence joins TRBV18 and TRBJ1-3; D gene ambiguous. CDR3 length equals 13 residues. Germline lookup yields CDR1 KGHSH and CDR2 LQKENI. V lost 7 bases to trimming and J lost 3 bases, with 10 bases between them. The CDR3 DNA follows: TGTGCCAGCTTTACAAGTCTTGGAAACACCATATATTTT. Its protein product is CASFTSLGNTIYF.

The V and J genes are TRBV2 and TRBJ1-5; D not certain. The V gene lost 3 bases and the J gene lost 4 bases, with 10 bases spanning the gap. Germline V gene lookup returns CDR1 SNHLY and CDR2 FYNNEI. The CDR3 runs 14 residues. The CDR3 sequence: CASSDGPENQPQHF. DNA of the CDR3: TGTGCCAGCAGTGACGGACCTGAGAATCAGCCCCAGCATTTT.

V and J are TRBV5-1 and TRBJ2-3, with D perhaps TRBD1 (5 bases). Trimming left V 4 bases short and J 3 bases short, with 12 bases between. Germline V gives CDR1 SGHRS, CDR2 YFSETQ. The CDR3 contains 14 residues. The CDR3 DNA is TGCGCCAGCAGCATGACAGTGGGTACAGATACGCAGTATTTT. Encoded protein: CASSMTVGTDTQYF.

The J gene is TRBJ2-5, the V gene TRBV5-1; D call uncertain. The CDR3 length is 13 residues. V dropped 0 bases and J dropped 1 base, with 4 bases sitting between them. The germline CDR1 and CDR2 sequences are SGHRS and YFSETQ. CDR3 sequence (DNA): TGCGCCAGCAGCTTGGAGCCCCAAGAGACCCAGTACTTC. It yields the protein CASSLEPQETQYF.

V gene TRBV7-9 combines with J gene TRBJ2-5; 10 bases align to TRBD1. The ends lost 4 bases at V and 5 bases at J; junction bases unmatched: 7. Germline V CDR1 and CDR2: SEHNR, FQNEAQ (reference sequence). This CDR3 has 15 residues. CDR3: CASSSRTGGWETQYF. For the CDR3, the DNA is TGTGCCAGCAGCTCGCGGACAGGGGGATGGGAGACCCAGTACTTC.

The gene calls are TRBV5-1 and TRBJ2-6; 9 bases fit TRBD2. V was clipped by 1 base and J by 0 bases; unmatched bases: 2. The V gene's germline CDR1 is SGHRS and CDR2 YFSETQ. CDR3 size: 17 residues. The CDR3 sequence is CASSLPSGVSGANVLTF. The CDR3 DNA is TGCGCCAGCAGCTTGCCTAGCGGGGTCTCTGGGGCCAACGTCCTGACTTTC. Filled out from reference TRBV5-1 and TRBJ2-6, the complete variable domain reads KAGVTQTPRYLIKTRGQQVTLSCSPISGHRSVSWYQQTPGQGLQFLFEYFSETQRNKGNFPGRFSGRQFSNSRSEMNVSTLELGDSALYLCASSLPSGVSGANVLTFGAGSRLTVL.

This chain uses TRBV19 with TRBJ1-3; TRBD1 might be the D (6 bases). Trimming shortened V by 9 bases and J by 0 bases, and 18 bases separated the two germline ends. CDR1 and CDR2 (germline): LNHDA, SQIVND (reference sequence). There are 16 residues in the CDR3. DNA for the CDR3: TGTGCCAGCGAGGGGGAGGGATTGCTCTCTGGAAACACCATATATTTT. Its protein product is CASEGEGLLSGNTIYF.

V gene TRBV4-1 combines with J gene TRBJ2-5; 7 nucleotides align to TRBD1. CDR1 and CDR2 from the germline V gene are MGHRA and YSYEKL. Unmatched junction bases numbered 11, after V lost 0 bases and J lost 7 bases. This CDR3 region has 16 residues. The CDR3 protein is CASSQDWGQSRPTQYF. DNA of the CDR3: TGCGCCAGCAGCCAAGATTGGGGACAGTCAAGACCGACCCAGTACTTC.

The chain carries TRBV7-9 and TRBJ1-4; D may be TRBD1 (5 bases). Trimming cost V 5 bases and J 8 bases, with 21 bases left between them. Germline CDR1 and CDR2: SEHNR and FQNEAQ (reference sequence). The CDR3 runs to 16 residues. The CDR3 here is CASSPPEGPLREKLFF. The CDR3 DNA follows: TGTGCCAGCAGCCCCCCCGAGGGACCACTAAGGGAAAAACTGTTTTTT.

The CDR3 reads CASSLTGGKGTEAFF. CDR3 DNA sequence: TGTGCCAGCAGTTTAACAGGGGGCAAGGGCACTGAAGCTTTCTTT. The gene calls are TRBV6-5 and TRBJ1-1, with 9 bases matching TRBD1. The CDR3 extends over 15 amino acids. Germline V gene lookup returns CDR1 MNHEY and CDR2 SVGAGI. Germline trimming cut 4 bases from V and 4 bases from J; bases unmatched to any gene: 7.

J is TRBJ1-5 and V is TRBV6-5; D gene uncertain. Germline CDR1 MNHEY, CDR2 SVGAGI. V lost 5 bases and J lost 3, with 8 bases in between. CDR3 length equals 13 residues. The CDR3 reads CASSRDPNQPQHF. CDR3 sequence (DNA): TGTGCCAGCAGTAGGGATCCCAATCAGCCCCAGCATTTT.

This chain joins TRBV29-1 and TRBJ2-2; D remains ambiguous. V lost 6 bases to trimming and J lost 2 bases, with 7 bases between them. From germline, CDR1 is SQVTM and CDR2 ANQGSEA. The CDR3 consists of 12 residues. The CDR3: CSVHLNTGELFF. CDR3 in DNA: TGCAGCGTGCACTTAAACACCGGGGAGCTGTTTTTT.

This rearrangement joins TRBV5-6 to TRBJ2-6; D is perhaps TRBD1 (8 bases). Trimming removed 0 bases from V and 0 bases from J, with 10 bases in between. Germline CDR1 and CDR2: SGHDT and YYEEEE. This CDR3 region has 17 residues. CDR3 residues: CASSLDRGGSGANVLTF. In nucleotides, the CDR3 is TGTGCCAGCAGCTTGGACAGGGGGGGCTCTGGGGCCAACGTCCTGACTTTC. The variable domain in full, with the rest retrieved from reference TRBV5-6 and TRBJ2-6, is DAGVTQSPTHLIKTRGQQVTLRCSPKSGHDTVSWYQQALGQGPQFIFQYYEEEERQRGNFPDRFSGHQFPNYSSELNVNALLLGDSALYLCASSLDRGGSGANVLTFGAGSRLTVL.

The chain couples TRBV7-8 to TRBJ2-5; 7 nucleotides match TRBD1. The junction had 8 bases not matched to a gene; V was cut back by 5 bases and J by 2 bases. The germline CDR1 and CDR2 sequences are SGHVS and FQNEAQ. The CDR3 runs 15 residues. Here the CDR3 DNA reads TGTGCCAGCAGCCCACACCAGGGGGAACAAGAGACCCAGTACTTC. As protein: CASSPHQGEQETQYF. The full variable domain, completed using reference TRBV7-8 and TRBJ2-5, is GAGVSQSPRYKVAKRGQDVALRCDPISGHVSLFWYQQALGQGPEFLTYFQNEAQLDKSGLPSDRFFAERPEGSVSTLKIQRTQQEDSAVYLCASSPHQGEQETQYFGPGTRLLVL.

The chain is built from TRBV7-9 and TRBJ1-3; 7 bases match TRBD1. Germline V lookup: CDR1 SEHNR, CDR2 FQNEAQ (reference sequence). The CDR3 is made up of 18 amino acids. Trimming at V came to 5 bases and at J to 4 bases, leaving 17 bases not matched to a gene. The CDR3 is CASSRQGMGGGSGNTIYF. For the CDR3, the DNA is TGTGCCAGCAGCCGACAGGGTATGGGCGGGGGTTCCGGAAACACCATATATTTT.